Described below is a single T cell receptor beta chain sequence and its context. Its antigen is undetermined. This CDR3 comprises 16 residues. Looked up from germline, CDR1 is MDHEN and CDR2 is SYDVKM. V trimming: 4 bases; J trimming: 0 bases; junction bases outside the gene matches: 6. This sample is part of a study of graft-versus-host responses after intestinal transplantation. Study-wide context: Isolated intestinal, liver-intestinal, or multivisceral transplants were what recipients had. Recipients across the board were started on anti-thymocyte globulin induction, then kept on tacrolimus and steroids for approximately three years.

Only in-frame clones appear in the TCRdb table, and some are missing; sequencing was by immunoSEQ multiplex PCR. The table includes around 7,700 clones, roughly four fifths detected once. Study results and limitations: Early post-transplant HvG declines were associated with peak circulating GvH clone levels. High graft-versus-host to host-versus-graft clonal ratios were seen in allografts of patients with graft-donor T cell macrochimerism.

The graft tissue was processed, and this released both intraepithelial and lamina propria lymphocytes. The TCR originated in a human patient who received an intestinal transplant, so some T cells may come from the graft donor. The chain recombines TRBV28 with TRBJ2-7; 10 bases line up with TRBD2. The sample here was ileum tissue, taken approximately 230 days after intestinal transplant. The CDR3 region is CASSSVAGGSSYEQYF. For the CDR3, the DNA is TGTGCCAGCAGTTCCGTAGCGGGGGGCAGCTCCTACGAGCAGTACTTC. Filled out from reference TRBV28 and TRBJ2-7, the complete variable domain reads DVKVTQSSRYLVKRTGEKVFLECVQDMDHENMFWYRQDPGLGLRLIYFSYDVKMKEKGDIPEGYSVSREKKERFSLILESASTNQTSMYLCASSSVAGGSSYEQYFGPGTRLTVT.